This TCR beta chain was recorded in a study of shared clonotypes between healthy human individuals. Study conclusions and caveats: A reduction in generation probabilities was seen for non-shared clonotypes relative to those shared by all four donors.

Germline-derived CDR1 and CDR2 are SGHTA and FQGNSA. The CDR3 sequence is 13 residues long. The V end lost 2 bases, the J end lost 2 bases, and 6 bases lay between the germline ends. Concerning this clone itself: Its antigen remains unidentified.

All donors were Caucasian adults living in Nashville, Tennessee. The test was conducted at deep level. The assay was immunoSEQ multiplex PCR, and TCRdb's table has in-frame clones only and misses some. Of 2.3 million or so clones detected, approximately 93% appear once; the ten largest clones hold about 0.39%. The chain has TRBV7-2 and TRBJ2-5; D gene uncertain. The TCR sequence derives from a man between 18 and 35 years old in good health. Some clones in this sample may be carry-over from other donors' samples. The sample was naive CD4+ T cells from PBMCs. Subset denoted: CD45RA+ positively selected. CDR3 protein: CASSLFPQETQYF. The CDR3 nucleotides read TGTGCCAGCAGCTTATTCCCACAAGAGACCCAGTACTTC. Looking up the rest from reference TRBV7-2 and TRBJ2-5 gives the full variable domain: GAGVSQSPSNKVTEKGKDVELRCDPISGHTALYWYRQSLGQGLEFLIYFQGNSAPDKSGLPSDRFSAERTGGSVSTLTIQRTQQEDSAVYLCASSLFPQETQYFGPGTRLLVL.